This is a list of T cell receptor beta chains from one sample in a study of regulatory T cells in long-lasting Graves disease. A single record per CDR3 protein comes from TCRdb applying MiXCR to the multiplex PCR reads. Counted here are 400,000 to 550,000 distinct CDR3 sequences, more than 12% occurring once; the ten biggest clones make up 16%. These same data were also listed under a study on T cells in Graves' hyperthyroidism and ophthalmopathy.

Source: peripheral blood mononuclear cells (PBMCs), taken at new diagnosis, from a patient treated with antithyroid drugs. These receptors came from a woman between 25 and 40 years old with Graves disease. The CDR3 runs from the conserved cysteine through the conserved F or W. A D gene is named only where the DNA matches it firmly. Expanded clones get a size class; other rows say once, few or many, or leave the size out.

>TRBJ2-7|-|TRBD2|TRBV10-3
TGTGCCATCAGCGGGGGGGAGTTATCCTACGAGCAGTACTTC
CAISGGELSYEQYF
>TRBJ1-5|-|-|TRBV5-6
TGTGCCGGCAGCTTACCCTACAGTTATAGCAATCAGCCCCAGCATTTT
CAGSLPYSYSNQPQHF
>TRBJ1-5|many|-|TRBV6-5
TGTGCCAGCAGTTACTCGAGGCAGGGCCCCAATCAGCCCCAGCATTTT
CASSYSRQGPNQPQHF
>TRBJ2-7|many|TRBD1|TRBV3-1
TGTGCCAGCAGCCATTCCGGGACAGACCACGAGCAGTACTTC
CASSHSGTDHEQYF
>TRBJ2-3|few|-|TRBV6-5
TGTGCCAGCAGTTACGAGGAAGCAAACTGGAAGAGCACAGATACGCAGTATTTT
CASSYEEANWKSTDTQYF
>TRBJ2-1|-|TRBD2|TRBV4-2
TGTGCCAGCAGCCAGGACACCGGGACTAGTTCCAATGAGCAGTTCTTC
CASSQDTGTSSNEQFF
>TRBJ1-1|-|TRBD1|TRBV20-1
TGCAGTTGCAGGGGGCTGAACACTGAAGCTTTCTTT
CSCRGLNTEAFF
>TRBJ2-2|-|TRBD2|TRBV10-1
TGCGCCAGCAGCACAGGGACTAGCGGGAGTTCCGGGGAGCTGTTTTTT
CASSTGTSGSSGELFF
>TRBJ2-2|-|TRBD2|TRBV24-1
TGTGCCACCAGTGATCTAGGCGGGAGGGGGAGCACCGGGGAGCTGTTTTTT
CATSDLGGRGSTGELFF
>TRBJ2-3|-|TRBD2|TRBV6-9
TGTGCCAGCAGTTACACCCCTAGCGGGAGAACAGATACGCAGTATTTT
CASSYTPSGRTDTQYF
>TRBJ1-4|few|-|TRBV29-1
TGCAGCGTTGGACGGCCCGGTGAAAAACTGTTTTTT
CSVGRPGEKLFF
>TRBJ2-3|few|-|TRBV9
TGTGCCAGCGGGCGGGTGGGCAGCACAGATACGCAGTATTTT
CASGRVGSTDTQYF
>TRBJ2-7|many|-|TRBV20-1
TGCAGTGCCGCAAACCGGGGCCACTCCTACGAGCAGTACTTC
CSAANRGHSYEQYF
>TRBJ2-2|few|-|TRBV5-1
TGCGCCAGCAGCAAGAATCCGGAGACCAACACCGGGGAGCTGTTTTTT
CASSKNPETNTGELFF
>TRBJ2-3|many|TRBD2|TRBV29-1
TGCAGCGTTGAAGTGTTTGCGAAGACTAGCCCTAGCACAGATACGCAGTATTTT
CSVEVFAKTSPSTDTQYF
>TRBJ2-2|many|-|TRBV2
TGTGCCAGCAGACGACTCGACGAGCTCGGGGAGCTGTTTTTT
CASRRLDELGELFF
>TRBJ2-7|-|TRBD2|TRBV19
TGTGCCAGTAGTCCCCCGCGACTAGCGGGAGGGTCCTACGAGCAGTACTTC
CASSPPRLAGGSYEQYF
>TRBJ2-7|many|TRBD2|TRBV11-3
TGTGCCAGCAGCTTATCGCGGGGGGGGTACGAGCAGTACTTC
CASSLSRGGYEQYF
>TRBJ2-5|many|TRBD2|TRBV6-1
TGTGCCAGCAGACGCCGGGGACTAGGAGAGACCCAGTACTTC
CASRRRGLGETQYF
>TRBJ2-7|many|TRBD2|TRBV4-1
TGCGCCAGCAGCCAAGGGAGCGGGACGTCCAACGAGCAGTACTTC
CASSQGSGTSNEQYF
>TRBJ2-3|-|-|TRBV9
TGTGCCAGCAGCCCCCGTCCGGGCCCAGATACGCAGTATTTT
CASSPRPGPDTQYF
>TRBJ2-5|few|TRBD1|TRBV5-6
TGTGCCAGCAGCTTAAGCTTAGAGGGGGCGCGGGAGACCCAGTACTTC
CASSLSLEGARETQYF
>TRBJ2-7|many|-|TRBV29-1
TGCAGCGTTGAAGACTCATCCAGTCTCGGCGAGCAGTACTTC
CSVEDSSSLGEQYF
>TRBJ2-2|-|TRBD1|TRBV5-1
TGCGCCAGCAGCGGTACAGGGGGTATCACCGGGGAGCTGTTTTTT
CASSGTGGITGELFF
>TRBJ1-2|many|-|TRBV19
TGTGCCAGTAGTCCAGGACAATTTGGCGGCTACACCTTC
CASSPGQFGGYTF
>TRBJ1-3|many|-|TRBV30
TGTGCCTGGAGGGCCCCTGGGAACACCATATATTTT
CAWRAPGNTIYF
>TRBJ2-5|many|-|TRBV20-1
TGCAGTGCTGCAACCCGCCTGGAGGGAGCGAGAGAGACCCAGTACTTC
CSAATRLEGARETQYF
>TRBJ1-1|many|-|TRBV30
TGTGCCTGGATCCCAAGCTCGAACACTGAAGCTTTCTTT
CAWIPSSNTEAFF
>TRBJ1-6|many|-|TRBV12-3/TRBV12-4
TGTGCCAGCAGTCAGGCGGCAAGGGCTTCACCCCTCCACTTT
CASSQAARASPLHF
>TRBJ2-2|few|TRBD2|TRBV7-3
TGTGCCAGCAGCTTAAAAGGGTCTAGCGGGAGCGCGGTGAACACCGGGGAGCTGTTTTTT
CASSLKGSSGSAVNTGELFF
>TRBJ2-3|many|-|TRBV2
TGTGCCAGCAGCGGGCCTGAGGTAGCGCTGAGCACAGATACGCAGTATTTT
CASSGPEVALSTDTQYF
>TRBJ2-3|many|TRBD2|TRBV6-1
TGTGCCAGCAGTGCGGAGATAGCGGGAGGAGTGTATACGCAGTATTTT
CASSAEIAGGVYTQYF